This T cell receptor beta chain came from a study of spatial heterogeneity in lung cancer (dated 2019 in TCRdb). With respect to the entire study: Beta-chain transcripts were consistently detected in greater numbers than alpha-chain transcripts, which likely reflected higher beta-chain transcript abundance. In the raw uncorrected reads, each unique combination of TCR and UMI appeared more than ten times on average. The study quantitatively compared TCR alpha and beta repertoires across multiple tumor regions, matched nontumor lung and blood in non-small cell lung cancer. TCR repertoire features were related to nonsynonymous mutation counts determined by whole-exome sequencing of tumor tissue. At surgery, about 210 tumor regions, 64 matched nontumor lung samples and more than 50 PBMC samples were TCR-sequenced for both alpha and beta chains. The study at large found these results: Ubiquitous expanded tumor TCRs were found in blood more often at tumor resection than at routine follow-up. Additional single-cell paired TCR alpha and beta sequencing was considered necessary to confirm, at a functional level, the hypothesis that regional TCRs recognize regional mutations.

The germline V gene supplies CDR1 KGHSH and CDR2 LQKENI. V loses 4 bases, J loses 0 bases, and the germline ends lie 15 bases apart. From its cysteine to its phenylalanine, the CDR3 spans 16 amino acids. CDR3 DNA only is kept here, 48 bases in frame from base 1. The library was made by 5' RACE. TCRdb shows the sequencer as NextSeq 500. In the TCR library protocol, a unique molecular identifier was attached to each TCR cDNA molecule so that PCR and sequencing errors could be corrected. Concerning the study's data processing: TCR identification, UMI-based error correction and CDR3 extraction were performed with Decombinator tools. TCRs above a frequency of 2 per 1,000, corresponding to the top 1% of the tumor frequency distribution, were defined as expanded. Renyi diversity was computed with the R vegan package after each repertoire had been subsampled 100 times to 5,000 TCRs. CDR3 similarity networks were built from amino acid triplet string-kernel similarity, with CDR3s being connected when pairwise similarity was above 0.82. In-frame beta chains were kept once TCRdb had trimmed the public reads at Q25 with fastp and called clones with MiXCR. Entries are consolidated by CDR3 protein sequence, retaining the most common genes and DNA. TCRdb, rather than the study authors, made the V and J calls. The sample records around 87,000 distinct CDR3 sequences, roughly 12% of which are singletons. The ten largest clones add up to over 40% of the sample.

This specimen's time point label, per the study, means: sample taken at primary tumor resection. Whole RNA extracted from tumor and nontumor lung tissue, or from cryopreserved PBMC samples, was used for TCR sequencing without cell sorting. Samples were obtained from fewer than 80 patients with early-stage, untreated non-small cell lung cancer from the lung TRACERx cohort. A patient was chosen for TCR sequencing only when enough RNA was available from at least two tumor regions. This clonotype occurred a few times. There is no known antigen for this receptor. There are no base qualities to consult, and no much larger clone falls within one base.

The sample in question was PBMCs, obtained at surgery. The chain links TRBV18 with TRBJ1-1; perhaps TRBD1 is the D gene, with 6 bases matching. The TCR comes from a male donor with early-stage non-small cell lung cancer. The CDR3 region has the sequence CASSQETGRVNTEAFF. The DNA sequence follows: TGTGCCAGCTCACAAGAGACAGGCAGGGTGAACACTGAAGCTTTCTTT.